These 9 T cell receptor beta chains were all obtained from the same sample, sequenced in a study of monozygotic twins with inflammatory bowel disease. TCRdb reworked the 5' RACE reads into one entry per CDR3 protein, no DNA. This sample's clone table lists 300,000 to 400,000 distinct CDR3 sequences. Sequenced input: blood. Receptors were obtained from a human donor with ulcerative colitis or Crohn's disease, or a healthy co-twin of an affected twin (not recorded which).

The chain is built from TRBV20-1 and TRBJ2-7; the D gene TCRdb calls, TRBD1, cannot be checked with no DNA. Germline lookup yields CDR1 DFQATT and CDR2 SNEGSKA (reference sequence). The CDR3 is made up of 13 amino acids. This CDR3 reads CSAVRDRVNEQYF.

The V call is TRBV5-1, the J call TRBJ2-5; the TRBD2 assignment by TCRdb is unverifiable without DNA. CDR1 and CDR2 from the germline V gene are SGHRS and YFSETQ. The CDR3 totals 16 residues. The CDR3 reads CASSRSVAGLQETQYF.

CDR3 sequence: CASSSGQGRLHEQYF. The chain uses TRBV5-5 and TRBJ2-7; the TCRdb call, TRBD1, lacks DNA for checking. The CDR3 runs 15 residues. Germline V gene data show CDR1 as SGHKS and CDR2 as YYEKEE (reference sequence).

The V and J genes are TRBV7-9 and TRBJ1-1; the D call from TCRdb, TRBD1, cannot be confirmed without DNA. This CDR3 comprises 15 residues. Germline values: CDR1 SEHNR, CDR2 FQNEAQ (reference sequence). The CDR3 loop is CASSLEQGANPEAFF.

CDR3 loop: CASSGASETQYF. The chain has TRBV7-9 and TRBJ2-5; checking the TCRdb D call of TRBD1 is not possible without DNA. The CDR3 consists of 12 residues. Germline V gene data show CDR1 as SEHNR and CDR2 as FQNEAQ (reference sequence).

The V call is TRBV5-6, the J call TRBJ2-1; as DNA is missing, the TRBD2 call by TCRdb cannot be tested. This CDR3 comprises 18 residues. The germline V gene has CDR1 SGHDT and CDR2 YYEEEE. The CDR3 protein is CASSFYRLAGEPYNEQFF.

The gene calls are TRBV7-9 and TRBJ1-1. Germline loops: CDR1 SEHNR, CDR2 FQNEAQ (reference sequence). This CDR3 has 14 amino acids. The CDR3 spells CASSPPLMNTEAFF.

V and J are TRBV18 and TRBJ1-5. In germline, CDR1 is KGHSH, CDR2 LQKENI. The CDR3 length is 13 residues. Here the CDR3 reads CASSQGRDQPQHF.

The rearrangement links TRBV5-1 to TRBJ1-4. CDR1 is SGHRS and CDR2 is YFSETQ in the germline V gene. This CDR3 spans 15 amino acids. CDR3 sequence: CASSLGNLGDEKLFF.